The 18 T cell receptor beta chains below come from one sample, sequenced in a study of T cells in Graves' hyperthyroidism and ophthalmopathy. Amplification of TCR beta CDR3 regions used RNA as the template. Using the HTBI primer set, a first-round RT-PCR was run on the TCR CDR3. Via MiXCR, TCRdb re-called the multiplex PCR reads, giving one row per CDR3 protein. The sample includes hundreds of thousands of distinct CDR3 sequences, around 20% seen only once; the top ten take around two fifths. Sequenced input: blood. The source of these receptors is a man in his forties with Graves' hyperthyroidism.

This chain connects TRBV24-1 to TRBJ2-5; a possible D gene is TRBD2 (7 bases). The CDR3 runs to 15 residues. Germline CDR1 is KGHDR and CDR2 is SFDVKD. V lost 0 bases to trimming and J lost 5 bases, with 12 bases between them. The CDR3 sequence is CATSDLGGAEETQYF. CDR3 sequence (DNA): TGTGCCACCAGTGATTTGGGGGGGGCAGAGGAGACCCAGTACTTC.

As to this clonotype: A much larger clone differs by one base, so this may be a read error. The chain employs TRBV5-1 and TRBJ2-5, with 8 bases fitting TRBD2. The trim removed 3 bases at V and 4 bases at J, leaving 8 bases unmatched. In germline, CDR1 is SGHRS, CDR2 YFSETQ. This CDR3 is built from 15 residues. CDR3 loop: CASSSSGGRGETQYF. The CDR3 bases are TGCGCCAGCAGCTCCAGCGGGGGTAGGGGAGAGACCCAGTACTTC.

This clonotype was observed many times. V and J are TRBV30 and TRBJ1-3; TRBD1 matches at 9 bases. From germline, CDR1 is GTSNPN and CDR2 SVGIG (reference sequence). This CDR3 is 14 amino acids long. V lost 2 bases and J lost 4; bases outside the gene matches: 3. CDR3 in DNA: TGTGCCTGGAGTAAACAGGGGGCCGGAAACACCATATATTTT. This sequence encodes CAWSKQGAGNTIYF.

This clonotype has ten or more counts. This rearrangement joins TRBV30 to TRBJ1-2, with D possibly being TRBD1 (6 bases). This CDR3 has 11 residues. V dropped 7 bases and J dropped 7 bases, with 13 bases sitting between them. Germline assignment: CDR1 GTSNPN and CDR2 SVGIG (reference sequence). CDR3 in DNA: TGTGCCTTAGACAGGACGCCTGGCTACACCTTC. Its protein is CALDRTPGYTF.

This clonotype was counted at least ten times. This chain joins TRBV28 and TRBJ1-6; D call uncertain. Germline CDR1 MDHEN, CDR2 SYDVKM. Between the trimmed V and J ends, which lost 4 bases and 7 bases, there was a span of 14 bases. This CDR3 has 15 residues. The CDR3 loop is CASSSMTSGNSPLHF. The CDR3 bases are TGTGCCAGCAGTTCTATGACTTCCGGGAATTCACCCCTCCACTTT.

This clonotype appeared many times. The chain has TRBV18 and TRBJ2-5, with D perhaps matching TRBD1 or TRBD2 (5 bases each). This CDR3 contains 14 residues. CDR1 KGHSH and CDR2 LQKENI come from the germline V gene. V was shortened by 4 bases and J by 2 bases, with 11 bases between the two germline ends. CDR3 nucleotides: TGTGCCAGCTCACATTGGGACGGACAAGAGACCCAGTACTTC. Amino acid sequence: CASSHWDGQETQYF.

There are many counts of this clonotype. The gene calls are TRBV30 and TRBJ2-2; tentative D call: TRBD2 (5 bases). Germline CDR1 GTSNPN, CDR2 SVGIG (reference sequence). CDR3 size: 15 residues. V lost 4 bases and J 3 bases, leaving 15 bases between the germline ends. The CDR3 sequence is CAWKGSEMYTGELFF. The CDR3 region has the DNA TGTGCCTGGAAAGGTAGCGAGATGTACACCGGGGAGCTGTTTTTT.

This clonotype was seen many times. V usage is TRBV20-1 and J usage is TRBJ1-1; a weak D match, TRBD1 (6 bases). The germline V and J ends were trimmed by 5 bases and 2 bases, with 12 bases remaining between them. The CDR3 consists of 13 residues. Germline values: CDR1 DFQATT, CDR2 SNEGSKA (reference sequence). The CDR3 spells CSAQVGANTEAFF. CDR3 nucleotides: TGCAGTGCTCAGGTGGGGGCAAACACTGAAGCTTTCTTT.

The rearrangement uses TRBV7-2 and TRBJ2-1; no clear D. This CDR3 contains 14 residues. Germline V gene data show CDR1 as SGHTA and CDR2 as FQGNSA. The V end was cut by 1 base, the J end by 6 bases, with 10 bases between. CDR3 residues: CASSLGGSGNEQFF. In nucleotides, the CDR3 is TGTGCCAGCAGCTTAGGTGGCAGTGGCAATGAGCAGTTCTTC.

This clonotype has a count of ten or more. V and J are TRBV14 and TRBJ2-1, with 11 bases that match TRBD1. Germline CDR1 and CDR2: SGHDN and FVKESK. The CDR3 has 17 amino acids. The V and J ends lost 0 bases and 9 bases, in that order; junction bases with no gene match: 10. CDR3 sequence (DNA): TGTGCCAGCAGCCAAGATCTGGACAGGGGGCTGGTCGGTGAGCAGTTCTTC. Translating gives CASSQDLDRGLVGEQFF.

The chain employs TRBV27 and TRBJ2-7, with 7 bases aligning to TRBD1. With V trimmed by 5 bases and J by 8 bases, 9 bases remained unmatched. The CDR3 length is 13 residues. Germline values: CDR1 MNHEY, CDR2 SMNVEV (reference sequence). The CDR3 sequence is CASSLNRGLKQYF. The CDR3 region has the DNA TGTGCCAGCAGTCTCAACAGGGGTCTAAAGCAGTACTTC.

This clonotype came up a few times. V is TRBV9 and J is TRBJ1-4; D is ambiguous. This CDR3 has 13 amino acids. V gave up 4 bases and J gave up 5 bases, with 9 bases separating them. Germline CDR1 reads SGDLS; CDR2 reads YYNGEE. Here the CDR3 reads CASSPRTNEKLFF. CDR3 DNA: TGTGCCAGCAGCCCCAGAACCAATGAAAAACTGTTTTTT.

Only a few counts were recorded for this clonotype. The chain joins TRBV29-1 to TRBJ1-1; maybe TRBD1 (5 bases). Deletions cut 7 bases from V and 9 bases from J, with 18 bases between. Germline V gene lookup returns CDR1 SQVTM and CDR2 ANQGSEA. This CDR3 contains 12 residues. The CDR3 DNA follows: TGCAGCGGCCTCAAAGGGGTCGGGAAAGCTTTCTTT. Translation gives CSGLKGVGKAFF.

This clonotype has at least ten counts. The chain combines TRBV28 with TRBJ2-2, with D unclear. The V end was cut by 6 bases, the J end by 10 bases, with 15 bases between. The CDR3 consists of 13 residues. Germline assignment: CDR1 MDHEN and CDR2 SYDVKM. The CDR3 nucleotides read TGTGCCAGCAGGGAGCCTAGTTCCGAGGAGCTGTTTTTT. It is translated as CASREPSSEELFF.

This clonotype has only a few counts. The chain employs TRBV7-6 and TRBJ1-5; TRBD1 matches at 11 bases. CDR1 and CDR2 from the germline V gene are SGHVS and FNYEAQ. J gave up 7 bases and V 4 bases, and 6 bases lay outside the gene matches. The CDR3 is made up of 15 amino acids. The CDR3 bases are TGTGCCAGCAGCTACCCGGACAGGGGGCGGCAGCCCCAGCATTTT. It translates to CASSYPDRGRQPQHF.

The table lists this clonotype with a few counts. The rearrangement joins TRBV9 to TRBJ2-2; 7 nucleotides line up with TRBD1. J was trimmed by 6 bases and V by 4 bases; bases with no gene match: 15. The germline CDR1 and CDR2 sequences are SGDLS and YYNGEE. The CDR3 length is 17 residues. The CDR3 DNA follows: TGTGCCAGCAGCACGACCATGACAGGGATTCTGGCCGGGGAGCTGTTTTTT. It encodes CASSTTMTGILAGELFF.

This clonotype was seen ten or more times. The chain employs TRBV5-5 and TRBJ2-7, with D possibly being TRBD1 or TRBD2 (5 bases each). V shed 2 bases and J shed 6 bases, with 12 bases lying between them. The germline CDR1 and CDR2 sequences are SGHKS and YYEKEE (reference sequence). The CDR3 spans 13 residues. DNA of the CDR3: TGTGCCAGCAGCTTCTCCGGGACGGTCGAGCAGTACTTC. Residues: CASSFSGTVEQYF.

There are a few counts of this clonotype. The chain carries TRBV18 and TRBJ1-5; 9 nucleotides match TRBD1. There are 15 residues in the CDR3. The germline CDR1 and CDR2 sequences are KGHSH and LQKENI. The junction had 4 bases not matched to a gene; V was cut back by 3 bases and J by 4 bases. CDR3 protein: CASSPLGQGNQPQHF. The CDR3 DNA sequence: TGTGCCAGCTCACCGCTTGGACAGGGGAATCAGCCCCAGCATTTT.